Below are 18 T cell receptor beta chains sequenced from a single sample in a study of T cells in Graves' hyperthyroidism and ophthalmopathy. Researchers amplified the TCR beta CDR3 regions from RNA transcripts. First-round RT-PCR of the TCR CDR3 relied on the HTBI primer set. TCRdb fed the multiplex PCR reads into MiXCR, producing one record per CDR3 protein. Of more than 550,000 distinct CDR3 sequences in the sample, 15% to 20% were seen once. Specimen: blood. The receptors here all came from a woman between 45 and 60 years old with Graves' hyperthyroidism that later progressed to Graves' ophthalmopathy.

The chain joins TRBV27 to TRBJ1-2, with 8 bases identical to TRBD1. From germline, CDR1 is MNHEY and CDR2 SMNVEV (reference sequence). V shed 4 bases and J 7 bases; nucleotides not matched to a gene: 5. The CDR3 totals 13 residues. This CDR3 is CASSSGGGFGYTF. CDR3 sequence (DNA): TGTGCCAGCAGTTCAGGGGGCGGATTTGGCTACACCTTC.

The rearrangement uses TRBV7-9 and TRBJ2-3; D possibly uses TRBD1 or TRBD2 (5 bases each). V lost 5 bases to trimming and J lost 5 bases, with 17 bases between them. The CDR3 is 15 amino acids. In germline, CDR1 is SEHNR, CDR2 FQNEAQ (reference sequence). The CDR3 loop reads CASSRLGVEGDTQYF. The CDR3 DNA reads TGTGCCAGCAGCCGTCTAGGGGTAGAGGGAGATACGCAGTATTTT.

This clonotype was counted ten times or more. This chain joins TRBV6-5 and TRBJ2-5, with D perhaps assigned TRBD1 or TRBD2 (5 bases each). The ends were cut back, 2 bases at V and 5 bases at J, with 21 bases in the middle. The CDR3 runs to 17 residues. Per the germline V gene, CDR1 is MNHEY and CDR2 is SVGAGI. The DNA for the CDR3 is TGTGCCAGCAGTTACATCACCCTCACAGGTGGCGGGGAGACCCAGTACTTC. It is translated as CASSYITLTGGGETQYF.

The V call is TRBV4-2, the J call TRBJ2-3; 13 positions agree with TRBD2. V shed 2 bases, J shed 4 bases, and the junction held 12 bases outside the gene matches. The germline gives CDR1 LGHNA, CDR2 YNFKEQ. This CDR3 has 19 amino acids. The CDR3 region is CASSQQRTSGGTGADTQYF. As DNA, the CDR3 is TGTGCCAGCAGCCAACAGCGGACTAGCGGGGGCACCGGGGCAGATACGCAGTATTTT.

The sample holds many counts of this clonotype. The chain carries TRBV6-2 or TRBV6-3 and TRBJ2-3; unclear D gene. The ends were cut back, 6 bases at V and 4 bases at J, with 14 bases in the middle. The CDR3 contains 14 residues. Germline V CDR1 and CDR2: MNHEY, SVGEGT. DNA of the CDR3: TGTGCCAGCAGGCCCCCCATAGGCGCAGATACGCAGTATTTT. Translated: CASRPPIGADTQYF.

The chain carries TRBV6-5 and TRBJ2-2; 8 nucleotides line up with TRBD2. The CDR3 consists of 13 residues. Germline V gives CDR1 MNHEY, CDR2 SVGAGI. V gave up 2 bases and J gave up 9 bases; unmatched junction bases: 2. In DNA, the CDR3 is TGTGCCAGCAGTTACGGCGGGAGGAGGGAGCTGTTTTTT. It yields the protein CASSYGGRRELFF.

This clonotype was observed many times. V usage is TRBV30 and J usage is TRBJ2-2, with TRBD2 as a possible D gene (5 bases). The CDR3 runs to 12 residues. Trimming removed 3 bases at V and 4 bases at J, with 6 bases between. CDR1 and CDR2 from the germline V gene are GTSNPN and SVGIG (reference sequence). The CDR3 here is CAWRRVTGELFF. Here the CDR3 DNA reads TGTGCCTGGAGGAGGGTCACCGGGGAGCTGTTTTTT.

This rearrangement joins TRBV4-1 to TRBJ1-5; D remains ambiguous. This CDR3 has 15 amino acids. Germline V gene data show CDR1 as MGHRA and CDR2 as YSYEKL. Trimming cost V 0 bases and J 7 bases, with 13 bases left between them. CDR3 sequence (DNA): TGCGCCAGCAGCCAAGATGGAGTTAACGGACAGCCCCAGCATTTT. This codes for CASSQDGVNGQPQHF.

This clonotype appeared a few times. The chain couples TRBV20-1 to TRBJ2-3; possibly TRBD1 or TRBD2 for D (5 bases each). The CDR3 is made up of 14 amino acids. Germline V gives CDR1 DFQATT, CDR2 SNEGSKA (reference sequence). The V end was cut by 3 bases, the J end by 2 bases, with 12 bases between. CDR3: CSASHGTPTDTQYF. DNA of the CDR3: TGCAGTGCTAGCCATGGGACCCCCACAGATACGCAGTATTTT.

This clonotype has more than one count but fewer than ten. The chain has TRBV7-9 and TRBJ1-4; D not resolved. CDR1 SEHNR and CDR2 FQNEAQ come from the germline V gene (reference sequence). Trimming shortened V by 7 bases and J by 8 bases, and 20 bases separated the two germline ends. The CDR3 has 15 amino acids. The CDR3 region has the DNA TGTGCCAGCACCCACCCCGGAGGGATAGAGGAAAAACTGTTTTTT. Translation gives CASTHPGGIEEKLFF.

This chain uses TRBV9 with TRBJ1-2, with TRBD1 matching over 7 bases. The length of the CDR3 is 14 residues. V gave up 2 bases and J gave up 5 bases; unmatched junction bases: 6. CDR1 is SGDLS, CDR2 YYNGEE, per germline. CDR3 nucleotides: TGTGCCAGCAGCGTGACAGGGCCCGTGTATGGCTACACCTTC. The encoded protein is CASSVTGPVYGYTF.

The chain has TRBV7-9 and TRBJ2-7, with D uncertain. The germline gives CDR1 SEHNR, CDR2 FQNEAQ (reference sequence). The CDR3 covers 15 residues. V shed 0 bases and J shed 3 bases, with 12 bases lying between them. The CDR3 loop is CASSLANGEHYEQYF. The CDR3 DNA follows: TGTGCCAGCAGCTTAGCGAACGGAGAACACTACGAGCAGTACTTC. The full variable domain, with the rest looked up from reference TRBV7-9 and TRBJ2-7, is DTGVSQNPRHKITKRGQNVTFRCDPISEHNRLYWYRQTLGQGPEFLTYFQNEAQLEKSRLLSDRFSAERPKGSFSTLEIQRTEQGDSAMYLCASSLANGEHYEQYFGPGTRLTVT.

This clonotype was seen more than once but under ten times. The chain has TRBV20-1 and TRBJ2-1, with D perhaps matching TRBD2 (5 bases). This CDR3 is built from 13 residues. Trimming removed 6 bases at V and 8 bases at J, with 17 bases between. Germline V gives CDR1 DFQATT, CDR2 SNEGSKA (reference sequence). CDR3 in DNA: TGCAGTGCCCCGACTACGACGTGGCATGAGCAGTTCTTC. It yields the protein CSAPTTTWHEQFF.

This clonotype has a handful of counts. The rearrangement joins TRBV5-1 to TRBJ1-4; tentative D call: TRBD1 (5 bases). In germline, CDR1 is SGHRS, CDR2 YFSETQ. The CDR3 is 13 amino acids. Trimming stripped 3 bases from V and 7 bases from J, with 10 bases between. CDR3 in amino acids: CASSSDITEKLFF. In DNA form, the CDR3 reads TGCGCCAGCAGCTCGGACATCACTGAAAAACTGTTTTTT.

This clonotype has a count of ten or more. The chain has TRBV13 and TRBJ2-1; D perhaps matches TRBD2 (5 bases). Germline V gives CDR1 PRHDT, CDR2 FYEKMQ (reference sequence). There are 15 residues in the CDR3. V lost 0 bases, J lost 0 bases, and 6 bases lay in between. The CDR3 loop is CASSLGDSSYNEQFF. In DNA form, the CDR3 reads TGTGCCAGCAGCTTAGGGGACTCCTCCTACAATGAGCAGTTCTTC. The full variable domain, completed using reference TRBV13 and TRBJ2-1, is AAGVIQSPRHLIKEKRETATLKCYPIPRHDTVYWYQQGPGQDPQFLISFYEKMQSDKGSIPDRFSAQQFSDYHSELNMSSLELGDSALYFCASSLGDSSYNEQFFGPGTRLTVL.

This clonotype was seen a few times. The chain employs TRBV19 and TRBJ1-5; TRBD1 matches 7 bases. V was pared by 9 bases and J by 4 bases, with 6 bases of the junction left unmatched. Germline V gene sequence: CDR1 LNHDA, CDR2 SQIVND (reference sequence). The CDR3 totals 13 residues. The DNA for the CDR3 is TGTGCCAGCCACGAGGGGGCTAATCAGCCCCAGCATTTT. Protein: CASHEGANQPQHF.

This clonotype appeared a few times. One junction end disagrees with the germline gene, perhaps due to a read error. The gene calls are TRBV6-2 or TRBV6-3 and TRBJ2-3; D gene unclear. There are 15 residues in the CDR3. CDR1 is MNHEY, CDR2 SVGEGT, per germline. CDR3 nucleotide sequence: TGTGCCAGCAGTTACATGTCGGCGGATACAGATGCGCAGTATTTT. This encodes CASSYMSADTDAQYF.

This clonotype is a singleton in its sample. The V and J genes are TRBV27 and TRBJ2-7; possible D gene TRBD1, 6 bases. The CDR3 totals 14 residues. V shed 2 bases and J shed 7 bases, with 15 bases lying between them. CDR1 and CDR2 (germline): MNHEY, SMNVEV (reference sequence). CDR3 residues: CASSLVTGQDEQYF. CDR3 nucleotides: TGTGCCAGCAGTTTAGTTACAGGGCAGGATGAGCAGTACTTC.